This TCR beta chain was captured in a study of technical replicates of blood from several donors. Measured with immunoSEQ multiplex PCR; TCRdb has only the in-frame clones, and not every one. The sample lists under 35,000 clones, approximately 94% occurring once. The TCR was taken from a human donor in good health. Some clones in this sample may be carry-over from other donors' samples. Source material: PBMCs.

The CDR3 DNA reads TGCGCCAGCAGCCTCTCCCAGGGCGGTAGGGATCAGCCCCAGCATTTT. Residues: CASSLSQGGRDQPQHF. The chain combines TRBV4-1 with TRBJ1-5; tentative D call: TRBD1 (5 bases). V lost 4 bases and J lost 5, with 18 bases in between. CDR1 and CDR2 from the germline V gene are MGHRA and YSYEKL. This CDR3 is 16 amino acids long.